This T cell receptor (beta chain) was sequenced during a study of beta chain features in type 1 diabetes. Expressed TCRB transcripts were sequenced after all isolated RNA was converted to cDNA. Sequencing used immunoSEQ multiplex PCR; TCRdb keeps in-frame clones, though not all of them. This table holds nearly 250,000 clones, roughly 15% found once. The study's findings and limits: Shortening of TCRB CDR3s, moderate but significant, appeared in all four CD4+ subsets of Type 1 diabetes patients. HLA influence on TCRB rearrangement stayed unresolved here.

About this clone: Its antigen is not known.

Specimen: naive CD4+ T cells from blood. This clonotype was obtained from a woman aged 40 to 50 in good health.

The CDR3 nucleotides read TGTGCCAGCAGAACAAGGCAGGGCGTTGAAAAACTGTTTTTT. Translation gives CASRTRQGVEKLFF. The chain is built from TRBV2 and TRBJ1-4; D perhaps matches TRBD1 (5 bases). CDR1 is SNHLY, CDR2 FYNNEI, per germline. This CDR3 spans 14 amino acids. Trimming pared 6 bases from V and 7 bases from J, leaving 15 bases between.